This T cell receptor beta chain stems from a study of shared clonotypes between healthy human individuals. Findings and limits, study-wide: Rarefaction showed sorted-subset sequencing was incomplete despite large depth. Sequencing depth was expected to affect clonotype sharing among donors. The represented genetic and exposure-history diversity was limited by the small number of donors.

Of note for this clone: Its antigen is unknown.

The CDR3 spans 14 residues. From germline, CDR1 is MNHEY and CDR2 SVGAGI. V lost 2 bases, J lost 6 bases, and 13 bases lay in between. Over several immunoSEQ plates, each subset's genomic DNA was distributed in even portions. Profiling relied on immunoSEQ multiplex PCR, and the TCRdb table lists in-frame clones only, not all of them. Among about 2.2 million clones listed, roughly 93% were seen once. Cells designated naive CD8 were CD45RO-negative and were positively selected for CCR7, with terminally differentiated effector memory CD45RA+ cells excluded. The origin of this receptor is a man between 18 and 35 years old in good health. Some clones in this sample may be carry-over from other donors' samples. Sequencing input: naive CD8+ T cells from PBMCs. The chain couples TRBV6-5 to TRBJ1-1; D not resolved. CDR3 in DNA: TGTGCCAGCAGTTACATCATTGCCAGCGCTGAAGCTTTCTTT. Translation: CASSYIIASAEAFF.